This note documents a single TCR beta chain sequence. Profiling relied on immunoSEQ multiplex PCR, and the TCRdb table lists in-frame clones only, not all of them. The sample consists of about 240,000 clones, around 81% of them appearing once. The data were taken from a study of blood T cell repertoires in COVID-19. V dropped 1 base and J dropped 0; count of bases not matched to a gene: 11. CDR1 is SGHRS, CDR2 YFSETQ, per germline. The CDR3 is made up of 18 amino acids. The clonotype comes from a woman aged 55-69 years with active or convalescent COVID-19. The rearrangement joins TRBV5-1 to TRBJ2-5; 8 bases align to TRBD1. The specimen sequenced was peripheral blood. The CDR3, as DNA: TGCGCCAGCAGCTTGTTGACTCCTGCAGGGGGCTACCAAGAGACCCAGTACTTC. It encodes CASSLLTPAGGYQETQYF. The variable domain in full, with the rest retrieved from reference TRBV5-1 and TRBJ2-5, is KAGVTQTPRYLIKTRGQQVTLSCSPISGHRSVSWYQQTPGQGLQFLFEYFSETQRNKGNFPGRFSGRQFSNSRSEMNVSTLELGDSALYLCASSLLTPAGGYQETQYFGPGTRLLVL.